The next 19 T cell receptor beta chains were all read from a single sample in a study of preoperative IRX-2 immunotherapy in early breast cancer. Treatment specified: preoperative locoregional IRX-2 cytokine immunotherapy. Clones were sequenced by immunoSEQ multiplex PCR, and TCRdb holds only the in-frame ones, with some missing. Of around 88,000 clones in the sample, roughly 88% were seen once. The sequences come from tumor tissue, collected after IRX-2 immunotherapy. The source is a human donor with breast cancer.

V and J are TRBV25-1 and TRBJ2-1; no definite D call. V dropped 0 bases and J dropped 6 bases, with 6 bases sitting between them. CDR1 is MGHDK and CDR2 is SYGVNS in the germline V gene. CDR3 size: 13 residues. CDR3 loop: CASSEYTGNEQFF. Here the CDR3 DNA reads TGTGCCAGCAGTGAATATACGGGCAATGAGCAGTTCTTC. Full variable domain (outside the CDR3, taken from reference TRBV25-1 and TRBJ2-1): EADIYQTPRYLVIGTGKKITLECSQTMGHDKMYWYQQDPGMELHLIHYSYGVNSTEKGDLSSESTVSRIRTEHFPLTLESARPSHTSQYLCASSEYTGNEQFFGPGTRLTVL.

The chain carries TRBV5-1 and TRBJ2-2; 10 bases fit TRBD1. This CDR3 has 15 amino acids. V shed 4 bases and J 6 bases; nucleotides not matched to a gene: 6. Germline V gene sequence: CDR1 SGHRS, CDR2 YFSETQ. DNA of the CDR3: TGCGCCAGCAGCAGCGGGACAGGGGTATCCGGGGAGCTGTTTTTT. It codes for CASSSGTGVSGELFF.

This chain connects TRBV19 to TRBJ1-2; 7 positions match TRBD1. The CDR3 length is 16 residues. With 8 bases clipped from V and 4 bases from J, the junction kept 16 bases outside the gene matches. Per the germline V gene, CDR1 is LNHDA and CDR2 is SQIVND (reference sequence). The DNA of the CDR3 is TGTGCCAGTCAGAGGGCTATGGGACAGATGGTCTATGGCTACACCTTC. Translated, it gives CASQRAMGQMVYGYTF.

In its sample, this clone was seen a few times. The chain links TRBV19 to TRBJ1-4, with D possibly matching TRBD1 (6 bases). Looked up from germline, CDR1 is LNHDA and CDR2 is SQIVND (reference sequence). V was trimmed by 5 bases and J by 3 bases, leaving 13 bases between them. This CDR3 has 15 residues. CDR3 nucleotides: TGTGCCAGTAGTGTCTCAGGGGCGGCTAATGAAAAACTGTTTTTT. It translates to CASSVSGAANEKLFF.

Here the CDR3 DNA reads TGTGCCAGCAGTGGACCAGATGGGGGTATTTATAATTCACCCCTCCACTTT. Translated: CASSGPDGGIYNSPLHF. The chain uses TRBV25-1 and TRBJ1-6; perhaps TRBD1 as D (5 bases). The CDR3 is made up of 17 amino acids. Per the germline V gene, CDR1 is MGHDK and CDR2 is SYGVNS. V was trimmed by 4 bases and J by 4 bases, leaving 17 bases between them.

V gene TRBV5-1 combines with J gene TRBJ1-6; D possibly corresponds to TRBD1 (6 bases). CDR1 and CDR2 (germline): SGHRS, YFSETQ. This CDR3 contains 15 residues. Trimming cost V 0 bases and J 7 bases, with 11 bases left between them. DNA for the CDR3: TGCGCCAGCAGCTTGGCCACAGGGAACAATTCACCCCTCCACTTT. Residues: CASSLATGNNSPLHF.

V gene TRBV28 combines with J gene TRBJ2-7; 9 bases agree with TRBD1. Trimming cost V 6 bases and J 7 bases; bases outside gene matches: 7. Germline values: CDR1 MDHEN, CDR2 SYDVKM. The length of the CDR3 is 13 residues. CDR3 coding DNA: TGTGCCAGCAGAAAACAGGGGGCAGGTGAGCAGTACTTC. Protein product: CASRKQGAGEQYF.

This chain connects TRBV19 to TRBJ1-1; 9 bases are a match to TRBD1. From germline, CDR1 is LNHDA and CDR2 SQIVND (reference sequence). The V and J ends lost 4 bases and 11 bases, in that order; junction bases with no gene match: 8. This CDR3 has 13 residues. The CDR3 sequence is CASSTVQGAPAFF. As DNA, the CDR3 is TGTGCCAGTAGTACCGTACAGGGGGCGCCGGCTTTCTTT.

The chain is built from TRBV29-1 and TRBJ2-7; TRBD1 aligns across 11 bases. This CDR3 has 14 residues. CDR1 SQVTM and CDR2 ANQGSEA come from the germline V gene. V gave up 4 bases and J gave up 3 bases; unmatched junction bases: 5. CDR3 sequence (DNA): TGCAGCGTTGCCGGGACAGGGGGGGACTACGAGCAGTACTTC. It specifies CSVAGTGGDYEQYF.

In DNA, the CDR3 is TGTGCCACCAGCAGAACACCTAGCGGGGGATTCACAGATACGCAGTATTTT. As protein: CATSRTPSGGFTDTQYF. This rearrangement joins TRBV15 to TRBJ2-3; 10 positions match TRBD2. The ends lost 2 bases at V and 2 bases at J; junction bases unmatched: 7. This CDR3 has 17 amino acids. In germline, CDR1 is LNHNV, CDR2 YYDKDF (reference sequence).

This clone was seen once. The chain carries TRBV25-1 and TRBJ2-5; tentatively, D is TRBD2 (5 bases). The CDR3 covers 14 residues. V lost 3 bases, J lost 0 bases, and 8 bases lay in between. From germline, CDR1 is MGHDK and CDR2 SYGVNS. The CDR3 loop is CASSEQRDQETQYF. CDR3 nucleotide sequence: TGTGCCAGCAGTGAGCAGAGGGACCAAGAGACCCAGTACTTC.

The CDR3 sequence is CASSTPQAPETQYF. CDR3 bases: TGTGCCAGTAGTACACCTCAAGCCCCAGAGACCCAGTACTTC. This chain uses TRBV19 with TRBJ2-5; no definite D call. Germline V CDR1 and CDR2: LNHDA, SQIVND (reference sequence). The CDR3 loop spans 14 amino acids. Trimming removed 4 bases at V and 4 bases at J, with 13 bases between.

The chain combines TRBV10-1 with TRBJ1-4; D gene uncertain. V dropped 3 bases and J dropped 8 bases, with 16 bases sitting between them. The V gene's germline CDR1 is WNHNN and CDR2 SYGVQD (reference sequence). The CDR3 sequence is 15 residues long. For the CDR3, the DNA is TGCGCCAGCAGTGATTCTTACCTACGACTCGAAAAACTGTTTTTT. This encodes CASSDSYLRLEKLFF.

The rearrangement uses TRBV7-8 and TRBJ2-3; D call uncertain. Between the trimmed V and J ends, which lost 3 bases and 0 bases, there was a span of 4 bases. CDR1 is SGHVS and CDR2 is FQNEAQ in the germline V gene. This CDR3 contains 13 residues. The CDR3 DNA reads TGTGCCAGCAGCTTTATGAGCACAGATACGCAGTATTTT. This translates into CASSFMSTDTQYF. The full variable domain, with the rest looked up from reference TRBV7-8 and TRBJ2-3, is GAGVSQSPRYKVAKRGQDVALRCDPISGHVSLFWYQQALGQGPEFLTYFQNEAQLDKSGLPSDRFFAERPEGSVSTLKIQRTQQEDSAVYLCASSFMSTDTQYFGPGTRLTVL.

This sequence joins TRBV11-3 and TRBJ2-3; D call uncertain. The CDR3 runs 14 residues. Trimming removed 3 bases at V and 2 bases at J, with 9 bases between. CDR1 SGHNT and CDR2 YENEEA come from the germline V gene. The CDR3 DNA is TGTGCCAGCAGCTTGGAGCACCACACAGATACGCAGTATTTT. As protein: CASSLEHHTDTQYF. The variable domain in full, with the rest retrieved from reference TRBV11-3 and TRBJ2-3, is EAGVVQSPRYKIIEKKQPVAFWCNPISGHNTLYWYLQNLGQGPELLIRYENEEAVDDSQLPKDRFSAERLKGVDSTLKIQPAELGDSAVYLCASSLEHHTDTQYFGPGTRLTVL.

CDR3 protein: CASSPSDRALGDTQYF. The CDR3, as DNA: TGCGCCAGCAGCCCCTCGGACAGAGCCTTAGGTGATACGCAGTATTTT. V and J are TRBV4-1 and TRBJ2-3; D perhaps matches TRBD1 (6 bases). V dropped 4 bases and J dropped 6 bases, with 20 bases sitting between them. The CDR3 spans 16 residues. Germline V gene lookup returns CDR1 MGHRA and CDR2 YSYEKL.

This chain links TRBV7-1 with TRBJ2-1; D remains unclear. TRBV7-1 is sorted into the ORF group, with uncertain function. CDR3 length equals 13 residues. The V gene lost 4 bases and the J gene lost 7 bases, with 11 bases spanning the gap. The CDR3 nucleotides read TGTGCCAGCAGCTTAGGGTTCGTTAATGAGCAGTTCTTC. Translating it yields CASSLGFVNEQFF.

The chain joins TRBV28 to TRBJ1-5; no clear D. The V and J ends lost 7 bases and 3 bases respectively, with 13 bases between them. This CDR3 has 14 residues. Germline values: CDR1 MDHEN, CDR2 SYDVKM. DNA of the CDR3: TGTGCCAGCACTATGAGGGCCGCCAATCAGCCCCAGCATTTT. It yields the protein CASTMRAANQPQHF.

The chain is built from TRBV6-8 and TRBJ2-5; D call uncertain. Germline CDR1 MNHGY, CDR2 SAAAGT. The CDR3 length is 14 residues. Trimming took off 2 bases at V and 2 bases at J, with 9 bases between the two ends. CDR3 coding DNA: TGTGCCAGCAGTTACGTAGGTGGACAAGAGACCCAGTACTTC. Its translation is CASSYVGGQETQYF.